This T cell receptor beta chain was profiled in a study of shared clonotypes between healthy human individuals (dated by TCRdb to about 2020). Describing the broader study: Three men and a couple of women, aged 18 to 49 years, made up the cohort. For each donor, three plates each were used for CD4 naive and CD4 memory, two plates were used for CD8 naive, and one plate was used for CD8 memory. Blood TCR repertoires of several healthy adults were deeply sequenced to estimate repertoire size and the extent of clonotype sharing between individuals. Different laboratories and diverse techniques were used to prepare libraries and sequence TCR repertoires, to increase sequencing depth and limit assay-specific biases. Leukapheresis yielded between about 0.85 and 10 billion PBMCs per donor.

CD8 naive samples were obtained by positive selection for CCR7 among CD45RO-negative cells, yielding a CD45RA+CCR7+ population from which TemRA cells were excluded. The donors were healthy, HIV-negative adults who had no recently reported acute infections or vaccinations. All donors were Caucasian adults living in Nashville, Tennessee, USA. After blood collection by leukapheresis, PBMCs were isolated using Ficoll-Histopaque density gradient centrifugation and then cryopreserved in the vapor phase of liquid nitrogen. Analytical flow cytometry was used to check the purity and quantity of each magnetically sorted T cell population. Each sorted fraction had its genomic DNA isolated and then quantified by UV absorbance on a Nanodrop 2000c. TCR CDR3 regions were amplified from genomic DNA by multiplex PCR using the deep immunoSEQ assay. Genomic DNA extracted from each cell subset was distributed evenly over all wells of several immunoSEQ 96-well plates, and each plate served as one replicate. Each replicate PCR for sorted subsets received around 200 ng genomic DNA, equal to roughly 33,000 T cell genomes. The purified libraries were quantified using a Qubit 3.0 fluorometer, sized with a Bioanalyzer 2100, and then quantified again using the KAPA Library Quantification kit. A separate single-read 150-cycle Illumina NextSeq 550 flow cell was used to sequence each immunoSEQ 96-well plate. In the authors' own workflow: Because the immunoSEQ output held only junctional sequences and lacked quality scores, the filtering could not match the filtering applied to full-length reads. Sequences were annotated with PyIR, a Python wrapper for IgBLAST v1.9, and V/J genes and CDR3 were assigned using IMGT germline references. Reads were removed for weak V/J assignments (E-value above 1e-6), missing CDR3, stop codons, out-of-frame junctions, or ambiguous translated residues. V3J clonotypes were defined by identical inferred V gene, J gene, and CDR3 amino acid sequence. Percentage overlap between repertoires was calculated by dividing the number of shared unique clonotypes by the size of the smaller repertoire. RTK rarefaction, the Chao1 estimator, and Recon v2.1 estimates of unobserved clonotypes were used to assess repertoire richness. For all TCRbeta clonotypes obtained by the gDNA method from a handful of donors, generation probabilities were computed with OLGA. What TCRdb holds here is the immuneACCESS table cut down to in-frame rearrangements. Part of the clones is not present; checked against another copy, under half of the missing clones reflect an unresolved V gene, and the others are unexplained. That table furnishes V, J and clone size, whereas the DNA furnished D and trimming. Across this sample there are 2 million or so clones, with approximately 95% seen only once. Roughly 1% of the sample belongs to the ten largest clones.

Points the paper makes about the study in general: Only blood was sampled, and tissue TCR repertoires likely differ from those in blood. Naive subsets generally had larger estimated clonotype richness than memory subsets. Because the study included a small number of donors, the genetic and exposure-history diversity represented was limited. Rarefaction of sorted-subset datasets indicated incomplete sequencing despite the large sequencing depth. Compared with non-shared clonotypes, the clonotypes found in all four sorted-subset donors had higher generation probabilities. Sharing across a handful of donors was observed for 5% to 6.5% of naive CD4, over 3% of naive CD8, 2% to 2.5% of memory CD4, and roughly 0.43% of memory CD8 clonotypes. Pairwise subsampling led to the expectation that sequencing depth would affect the degree of clonotype sharing among donors.

On this clone: There is no known antigen for this receptor. Base quality data are lacking; no much larger clone is found one base away.

CDR1 SEHNR and CDR2 FQNEAQ are derived from the germline V gene (reference sequence). The V end loses 0 bases and the J end loses 2 bases, and a stretch of 10 bases separates them. Counted from cysteine to phenylalanine, this CDR3 has 15 amino acids. Left in the record is the CDR3 DNA by itself, 45 bases read in frame from the first base. Specimen: naive CD8+ T cells sorted from blood. The meaning of the sample's cell subset or site label: CD45RA+CCR7+. Recombination connected TRBV7-9 to TRBJ1-2, with no confident D gene call. This receptor was obtained from a man younger than 30 in good health. The sequence in DNA is TGTGCCAGCAGCTTAGCACTCAGCAACAACTATGGCTACACCTTC. Its product reads: CASSLALSNNYGYTF.